This paragraph covers one T cell receptor (beta chain) sequence. Its antigen remains unidentified. No much larger clonotype is one base removed from it; base qualities were not supplied. The data derive from a study of CD8+CD57+ T cells in acquired aplastic anemia listed by TCRdb under 2018. In terms of the full investigation: DNA extracted from sorted CD4+ and CD8+ cells had a mean of approximately 3.5 ug, with a range of roughly 0.2 to 30 ug. A CD8+CD57+ expansion meant a frequency higher than the mean frequency seen in healthy subjects.

Paper-wide results and their limitations: Around 27 CD8+ CDR3 sequences were found in both patients and controls but appeared to be highly expressed in patients and within the immunodominant clones of the patients. No significant difference in CD8+ Simpson's diversity was found between patients and healthy controls (P=0.060).

Profiling of TCR beta VDJ combinations and CDR3 sequences used genomic DNA as the template. An Illumina HiSeq 2000 was the platform used for TCR repertoire sequencing. On the study's bioinformatics: Repertoire assessment relied on Simpson's diversity index, CDR3 size and DJ length profiles, and TRBV/TRBJ rearrangement plots. The most abundant DNA sequence in the deep sequencing data was defined as the immunodominant clone. CDR3 amino acid sequences were checked for sharing across subjects and were also compared against the VDJdb database and published repertoires. TCRdb reprocessed the public reads (quality trimming at Q25 with fastp, clone calling with MiXCR) and kept in-frame beta chains. Entries that share a CDR3 protein sequence are merged under the most common genes and DNA. Clone size and V and J calls follow TCRdb, not the original study. The sample table shows about 470,000 distinct CDR3 sequences, and approximately 32% are seen once. The ten largest clones capture roughly 0.89% of the sample.

Flow cytometry had shown CD8+CD57+ cell expansion in the patients selected for sequencing. Every patient had severe acquired aplastic anemia, diagnosed using the International Study of Aplastic Anemia and Agranulocytosis and Camitta criteria. At the time blood was sampled, none of the patients had received any therapy. The study deep-sequenced TCR repertoires of sorted CD4+ and CD8+ blood T cells from severe aplastic anemia patients and healthy subjects. Patients were enrolled under clinicaltrials.gov protocols 00001620, 01623167, 00001397, 00071045, 00081523 and 00961064 in the USA. Ficoll-Paque density gradient centrifugation was used to isolate peripheral blood mononuclear cells. Before DNA extraction, CD4+ and CD8+ T cells were sorted by FACS or by magnetic beads. Trimming costs V 2 bases and J 3 bases, and their ends lie 11 bases apart. The germline V gene yields SQVTM for CDR1 and ANQGSEA for CDR2. There are 13 amino acids in the CDR3, from cysteine to phenylalanine inclusive. Here the CDR3 DNA is all that survives: 39 bases in frame from base 1.

Sequencing input: sorted CD4+, CD8+, or CD8+CD57+ T cells (not recorded which) from PBMCs. The chain is made from TRBV29-1 and TRBJ2-7, with a tentative D gene TRBD1 over 6 matching bases. This clonotype was sampled from a human donor with aplastic anemia. The CDR3 amino acid sequence is: CSVELGQHYEQYF. The nucleotides read TGCAGCGTTGAACTAGGACAGCACTACGAGCAGTACTTC.